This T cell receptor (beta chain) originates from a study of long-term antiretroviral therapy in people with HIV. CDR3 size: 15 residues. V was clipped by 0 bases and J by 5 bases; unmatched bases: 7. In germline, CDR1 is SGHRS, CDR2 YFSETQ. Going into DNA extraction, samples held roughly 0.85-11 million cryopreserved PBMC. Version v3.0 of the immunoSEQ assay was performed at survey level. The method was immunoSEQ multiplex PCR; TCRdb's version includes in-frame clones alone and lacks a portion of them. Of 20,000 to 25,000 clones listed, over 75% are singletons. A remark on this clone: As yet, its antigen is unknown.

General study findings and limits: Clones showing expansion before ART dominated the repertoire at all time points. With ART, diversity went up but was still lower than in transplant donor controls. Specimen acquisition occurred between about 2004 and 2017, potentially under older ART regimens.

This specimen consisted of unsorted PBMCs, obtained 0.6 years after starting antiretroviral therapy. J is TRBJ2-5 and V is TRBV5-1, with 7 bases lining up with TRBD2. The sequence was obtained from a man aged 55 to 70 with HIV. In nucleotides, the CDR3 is TGCGCCAGCAGCTTGGGACGGGGGGACGTTGAGACCCAGTACTTC. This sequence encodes CASSLGRGDVETQYF.